This T cell receptor (beta chain) stems from a study of PD-1 blockade in mismatch repair-deficient tumors. About this clone itself: Its antigen is as yet unknown.

This CDR3 is 15 amino acids long. The germline gives CDR1 MNHNY, CDR2 SVGAGI (reference sequence). J lost 0 bases, V lost 6 bases, and 5 bases had no gene match. PCR or immunohistochemistry showed mismatch repair deficiency in every enrolled patient. TCR sequencing covered a few patients who responded to pembrolizumab. The study's findings and limits: After pembrolizumab, tumor-resident clones rose rapidly, then generally contracted before radiologic responses.

Method: immunoSEQ multiplex PCR; TCRdb's copy keeps in-frame clones and lacks some. The sample includes around 120,000 clones, 86% of them seen just once. The rearrangement joins TRBV6-6 to TRBJ2-1, with 7 nucleotides matching TRBD1. Here the sequenced sample was peripheral blood, taken 44 weeks after starting pembrolizumab. The source of this sequence is an adult with mismatch repair-deficient cancer. Written as DNA, the CDR3 is TGTGCCAGCAGCATAGGGGGCAACTCCTACAATGAGCAGTTCTTC. Protein product: CASSIGGNSYNEQFF.